The TCR beta chain described here comes from a study of CD8 T cells in ankylosing spondylitis. This clonotype came up a few times. The antigen remains unidentified. Study-wide results and limits: There were earlier reports of some motif variants in reactive arthritis synovial fluid and blood. What appeared characteristic of ankylosing spondylitis blood was a TCR beta motif of several highly homologous variants.

In germline, CDR1 is SNHLY, CDR2 FYNNEI. V dropped 7 bases and J dropped 7 bases, with 14 bases sitting between them. CDR3 length equals 12 residues. In TCRdb, the 5' RACE reads were re-called with MiXCR into one record per CDR3 protein. Altogether some 700,000 distinct CDR3 sequences are present, about 20% being singletons, with the ten largest covering about 19%. The chain recombines TRBV2 with TRBJ2-7, with D uncertain. This sequence was found in a male donor with ankylosing spondylitis. What was sequenced was blood, either unsorted or a sorted T cell fraction (not recorded which). CDR3 loop: CASKGGPLEQYF. Written as DNA, the CDR3 is TGTGCCAGCAAAGGCGGACCACTTGAGCAGTACTTC.